These 5 T cell receptor beta chains were sequenced from one sample in a study of post-analysis software for immune sequencing data (dated by TCRdb to the mid-2010s). Receptor amplification or capture employed PCR. Sequencing relied on an Illumina HiSeq 2500. To reduce PCR and sequencing biases, unique molecular identifiers were built into the TCR beta cDNA libraries. TCRdb trimmed public reads at Q25 via fastp, called clones via MiXCR and kept in-frame beta chains. Every distinct CDR3 protein forms one entry, paired with its most common genes and DNA. This sample comprises 400,000 to 500,000 distinct CDR3 sequences, 30% to 40% of them detected only once. The ten largest clonotypes hold around 8% of the sample. The antigens of these receptors remain unknown. Study-wide findings and limitations: Patients showed significantly higher frequencies than controls for five TRBV segments, among them TRBV5-6, TRBV5-1 and TRBV20-1.

What was sequenced was blood. The origin of the receptors is a girl aged 2-10 years with multiple sclerosis.

This clonotype appeared a few times. The chain uses TRBV7-3 and TRBJ2-1; 9 positions agree with TRBD2. Trimming took 2 bases from V and 7 from J; bases not matched to a gene: 6. The CDR3 has 15 residues. Germline V gene sequence: CDR1 SGHTA, CDR2 FQGTGA. The chain's CDR3 is CASSLLSGSQNEQFF. The CDR3 DNA is TGTGCCAGCAGCTTACTTAGCGGGAGTCAGAATGAGCAGTTCTTC. Full variable domain (outside the CDR3, taken from reference TRBV7-3 and TRBJ2-1): GAGVSQTPSNKVTEKGKYVELRCDPISGHTALYWYRQSLGQGPEFLIYFQGTGAADDSGLPNDRFFAVRPEGSVSTLKIQRTERGDSAVYLCASSLLSGSQNEQFFGPGTRLTVL.

The CDR3: CASSSRISTQYF. The DNA of the CDR3 is TGTGCCAGCAGTTCTCGTATCTCCACGCAGTATTTT. The chain has TRBV12-3 or TRBV12-4 and TRBJ2-3, with no clear D. With 4 bases removed from V and 9 bases from J, the gap between germline ends came to 11 bases. This CDR3 contains 12 residues.

This clonotype has just a few counts. The chain joins TRBV12-3 or TRBV12-4 to TRBJ1-1; D ambiguous. Between the trimmed V and J ends, which lost 2 bases and 6 bases, there was a span of 10 bases. The CDR3 sequence is 13 residues long. CDR3: CASSLYEGPEAFF. The CDR3 DNA reads TGTGCCAGCAGTTTATATGAGGGCCCTGAAGCTTTCTTT.

This clonotype has only a few counts. The rearrangement uses TRBV11-2 and TRBJ2-1; 7 nucleotides match TRBD2. V was clipped by 5 bases and J by 5 bases; unmatched bases: 9. The CDR3 covers 15 residues. Germline assignment: CDR1 SGHAT and CDR2 FQNNGV. The CDR3 DNA sequence: TGTGCCAGCAGCAACACGACTAGCTTCCACAATGAGCAGTTCTTC. It codes for CASSNTTSFHNEQFF.

This rearrangement joins TRBV24-1 to TRBJ2-1, with D perhaps matching TRBD1 (6 bases). Germline V gene sequence: CDR1 KGHDR, CDR2 SFDVKD. Between the trimmed V and J ends, which lost 3 bases and 0 bases, there was a span of 17 bases. The CDR3 consists of 18 residues. The CDR3: CATSDRVGAGASYNEQFF. CDR3 bases: TGTGCCACCAGTGATCGCGTTGGGGCAGGGGCCTCCTACAATGAGCAGTTCTTC.